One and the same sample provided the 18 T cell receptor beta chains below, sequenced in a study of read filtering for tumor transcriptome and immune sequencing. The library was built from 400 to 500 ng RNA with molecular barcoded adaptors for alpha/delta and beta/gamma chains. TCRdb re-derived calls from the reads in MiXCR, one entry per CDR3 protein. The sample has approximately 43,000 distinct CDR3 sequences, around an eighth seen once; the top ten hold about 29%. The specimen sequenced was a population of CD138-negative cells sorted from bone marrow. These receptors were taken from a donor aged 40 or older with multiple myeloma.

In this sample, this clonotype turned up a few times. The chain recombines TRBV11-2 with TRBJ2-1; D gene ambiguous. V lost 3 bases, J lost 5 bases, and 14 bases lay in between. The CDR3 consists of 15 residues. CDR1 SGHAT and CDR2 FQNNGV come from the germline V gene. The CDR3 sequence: CASSFGDLRDNEQFF. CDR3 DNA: TGTGCCAGCAGCTTCGGTGACCTCCGGGACAATGAGCAGTTCTTC.

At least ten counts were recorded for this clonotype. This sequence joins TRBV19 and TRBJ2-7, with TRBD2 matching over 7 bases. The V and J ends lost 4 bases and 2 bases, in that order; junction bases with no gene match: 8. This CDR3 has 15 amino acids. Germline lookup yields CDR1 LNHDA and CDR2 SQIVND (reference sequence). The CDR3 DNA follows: TGTGCCAGTAGTACCGCGGGAGTTGGGACCTACGAGCAGTACTTC. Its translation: CASSTAGVGTYEQYF.

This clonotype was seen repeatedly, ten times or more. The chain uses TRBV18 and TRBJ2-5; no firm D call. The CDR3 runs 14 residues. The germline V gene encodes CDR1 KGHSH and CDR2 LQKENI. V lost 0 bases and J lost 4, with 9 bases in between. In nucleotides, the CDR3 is TGTGCCAGCTCACCACCGGCAATCGGAGAGACCCAGTACTTC. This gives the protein CASSPPAIGETQYF.

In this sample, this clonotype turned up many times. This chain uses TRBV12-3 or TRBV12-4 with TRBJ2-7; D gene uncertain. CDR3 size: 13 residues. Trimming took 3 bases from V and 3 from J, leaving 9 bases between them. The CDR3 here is CASSFSPSYEQYF. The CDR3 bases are TGTGCCAGCAGTTTCTCACCCAGCTACGAGCAGTACTTC.

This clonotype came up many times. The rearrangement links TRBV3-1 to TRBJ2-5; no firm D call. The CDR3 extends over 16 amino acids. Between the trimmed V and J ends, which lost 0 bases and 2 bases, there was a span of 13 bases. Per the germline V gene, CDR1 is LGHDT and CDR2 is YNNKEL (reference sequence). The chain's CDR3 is CASSQDLSSGQETQYF. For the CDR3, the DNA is TGTGCCAGCAGCCAAGATCTGTCGTCGGGTCAAGAGACCCAGTACTTC.

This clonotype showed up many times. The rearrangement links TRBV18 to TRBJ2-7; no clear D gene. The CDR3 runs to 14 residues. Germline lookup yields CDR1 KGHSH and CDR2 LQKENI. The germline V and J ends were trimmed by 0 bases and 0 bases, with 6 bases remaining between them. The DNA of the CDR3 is TGTGCCAGCTCACCACCCGGACCCTCCTACGAGCAGTACTTC. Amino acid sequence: CASSPPGPSYEQYF.

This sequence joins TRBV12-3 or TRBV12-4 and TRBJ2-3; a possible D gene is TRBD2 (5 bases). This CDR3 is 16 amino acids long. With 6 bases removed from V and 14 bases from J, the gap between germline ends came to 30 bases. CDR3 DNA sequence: TGTGCCAGCAGCCTGGACTCTGCGGAACTCAGATACTGTGTGTATTTT. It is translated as CASSLDSAELRYCVYF.

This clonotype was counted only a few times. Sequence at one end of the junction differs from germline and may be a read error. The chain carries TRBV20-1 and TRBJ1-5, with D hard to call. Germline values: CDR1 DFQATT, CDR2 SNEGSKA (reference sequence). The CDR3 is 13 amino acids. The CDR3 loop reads CSAKGQTNQPQHF. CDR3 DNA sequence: TGCAGTGCTAAAGGGCAAACCAATCAGCCCCAGCATTTC.

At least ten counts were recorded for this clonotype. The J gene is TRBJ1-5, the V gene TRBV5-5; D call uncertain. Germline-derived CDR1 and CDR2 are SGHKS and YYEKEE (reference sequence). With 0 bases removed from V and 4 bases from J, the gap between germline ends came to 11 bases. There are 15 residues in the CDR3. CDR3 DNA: TGTGCCAGCAGCTTGGTTTTCAGCTTGAATCAGCCCCAGCATTTT. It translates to CASSLVFSLNQPQHF.

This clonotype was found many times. The DNA for the CDR3 is TGTGCCAGCAGCGCCTACAGGGGTGGGGAAAACATTCAGTACTTC. Its translation is CASSAYRGGENIQYF. The chain employs TRBV28 and TRBJ2-4, with TRBD1 matching over 7 bases. There are 15 residues in the CDR3. V was pared by 6 bases and J by 5 bases, with 10 bases of the junction left unmatched. Germline V CDR1 and CDR2: MDHEN, SYDVKM. The variable domain in full, completed from reference TRBV28 and TRBJ2-4, reads DVKVTQSSRYLVKRTGEKVFLECVQDMDHENMFWYRQDPGLGLRLIYFSYDVKMKEKGDIPEGYSVSREKKERFSLILESASTNQTSMYLCASSAYRGGENIQYFGAGTRLSVL.

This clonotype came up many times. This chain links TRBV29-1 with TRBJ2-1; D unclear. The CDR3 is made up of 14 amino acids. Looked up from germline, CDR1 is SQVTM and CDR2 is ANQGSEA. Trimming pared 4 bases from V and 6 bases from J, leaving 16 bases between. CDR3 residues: CSVGQLARRNEQFF. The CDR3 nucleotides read TGCAGCGTTGGGCAGCTCGCCCGGCGCAATGAGCAGTTCTTC.

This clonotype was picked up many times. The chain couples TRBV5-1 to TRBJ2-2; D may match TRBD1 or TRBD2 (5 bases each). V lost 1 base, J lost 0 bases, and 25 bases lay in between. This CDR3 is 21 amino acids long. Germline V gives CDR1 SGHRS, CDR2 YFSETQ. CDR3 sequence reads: CASSLSLGVANRDTNTGELFF. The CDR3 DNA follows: TGCGCCAGCAGCTTGTCATTAGGGGTAGCCAACCGGGATACGAACACCGGGGAGCTGTTTTTT.

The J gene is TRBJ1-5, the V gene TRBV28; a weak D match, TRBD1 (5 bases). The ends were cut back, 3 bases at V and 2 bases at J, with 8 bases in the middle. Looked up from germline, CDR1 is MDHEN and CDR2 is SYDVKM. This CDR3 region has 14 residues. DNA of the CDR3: TGTGCCAGCAGTTTGGGGGGTGGCAATCAGCCCCAGCATTTT. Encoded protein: CASSLGGGNQPQHF.

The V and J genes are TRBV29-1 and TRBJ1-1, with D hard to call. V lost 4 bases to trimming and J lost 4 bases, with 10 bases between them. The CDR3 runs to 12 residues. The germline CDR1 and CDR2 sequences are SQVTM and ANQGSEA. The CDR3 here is CSVGDGSTEAFF. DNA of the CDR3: TGCAGCGTTGGAGACGGGAGCACTGAAGCTTTCTTT.

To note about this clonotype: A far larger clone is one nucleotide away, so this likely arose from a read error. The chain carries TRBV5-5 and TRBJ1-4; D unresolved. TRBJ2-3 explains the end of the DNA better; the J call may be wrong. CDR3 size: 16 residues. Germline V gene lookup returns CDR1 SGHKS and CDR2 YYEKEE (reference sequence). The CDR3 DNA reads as TGTGCCAGCAGCTTCCCCAAATCTGTGGGCACAGATACGCAGTATTTT. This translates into CASSFPKSVGTDTQYF.

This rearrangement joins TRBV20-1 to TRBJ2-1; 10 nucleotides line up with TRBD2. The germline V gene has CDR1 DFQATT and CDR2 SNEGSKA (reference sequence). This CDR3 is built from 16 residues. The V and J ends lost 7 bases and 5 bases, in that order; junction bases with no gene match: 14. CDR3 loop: CSVGVLVAGGNNEQFF. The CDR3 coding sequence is TGCAGTGTTGGGGTCTTGGTAGCGGGAGGAAACAATGAGCAGTTCTTC.

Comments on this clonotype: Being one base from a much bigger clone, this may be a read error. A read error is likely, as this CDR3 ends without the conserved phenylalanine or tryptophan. The DNA for the CDR3 is TGTGCCAGCAGCTTAGTTCCCGGGGAGCTGTTTTTA. Amino acids: CASSLVPGELFL. This sequence joins TRBV7-9 and TRBJ2-2; unclear D gene. The CDR3 extends over 12 amino acids. In germline, CDR1 is SEHNR, CDR2 FQNEAQ (reference sequence). The germline V and J ends were trimmed by 1 base and 6 bases, with 3 bases remaining between them.

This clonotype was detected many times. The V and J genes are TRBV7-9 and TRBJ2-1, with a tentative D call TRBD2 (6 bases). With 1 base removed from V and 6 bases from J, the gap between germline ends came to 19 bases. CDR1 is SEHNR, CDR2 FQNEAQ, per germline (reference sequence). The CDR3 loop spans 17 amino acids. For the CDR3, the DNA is TGTGCCAGCAGCTTAGTCCCCTGGCTAGCGCTTCCCAATGAGCAGTTCTTC. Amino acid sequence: CASSLVPWLALPNEQFF.